A selection of T cell receptor beta chains follows, all from one sample in a study of CD8 T cells in ankylosing spondylitis. TCRdb used MiXCR to reprocess the 5' RACE reads, holding one entry per CDR3 protein. The table shows 300,000 to 400,000 distinct CDR3 sequences, with 14% to 15% occurring only once. The sequencing input was blood, either unsorted or a sorted T cell fraction (not recorded which). These TCRs come from a male donor with ankylosing spondylitis or in good health (not recorded which). CDR3s include the opening cysteine and the closing phenylalanine or tryptophan. The D gene is left open where the match is weak. Where a row states a size, it is once, few, many or the class of an expanded clone; other rows omit it.

TRBV3-1	NA	TRBJ2-3	few	CASSQLDRQYF	TGTGCCAGCAGCCAACTGGACAGGCAGTATTTT
TRBV5-4	TRBD2	TRBJ2-5	few	CASSLSSGSAETQYF	TGTGCCAGCAGCTTGTCCAGCGGGAGTGCGGAGACCCAGTACTTC
TRBV9	TRBD2	TRBJ2-3	once	CASSSRLADTDTQYF	TGTGCCAGCAGCTCCCGACTAGCGGACACAGATACGCAGTATTTT
TRBV12-3/TRBV12-4	NA	TRBJ2-7	many	CASSLGLSYEQYF	TGTGCCAGCAGTTTAGGACTCTCCTACGAGCAGTACTTC
TRBV6-1	NA	TRBJ2-5	NA	CATDTNRRDRRETQYF	TGTGCCACCGATACCAACAGGCGAGACAGGAGGGAGACCCAGTACTTC
TRBV5-1	NA	TRBJ1-6	NA	CASSLPGEEAPLHF	TGCGCCAGCAGCTTGCCGGGGGAGGAAGCACCCCTCCACTTT
TRBV10-3	NA	TRBJ2-3	few	CAISALLWGERGTDTQYF	TGTGCCATCAGTGCCCTCCTCTGGGGAGAGCGGGGCACAGATACGCAGTATTTT
TRBV5-6	TRBD1	TRBJ2-5	NA	CASSPTRDRRETQYF	TGTGCCAGCAGCCCTACCCGGGACAGGAGGGAGACCCAGTACTTC
TRBV5-1	NA	TRBJ2-7	few	CASRGDVGVYEQYF	TGCGCCAGCAGAGGGGACGTCGGAGTATACGAGCAGTACTTC
TRBV5-1	TRBD1	TRBJ2-7	many	CASSFGQGGEQYF	TGCGCCAGCAGCTTCGGACAGGGTGGCGAGCAGTACTTC
TRBV12-3/TRBV12-4	TRBD1	TRBJ2-7	many	CASSLRQGTYEQYF	TGTGCCAGCAGTTTACGACAGGGGACCTACGAGCAGTACTTC
TRBV9	TRBD2	TRBJ2-1	NA	CASGTGRGAYNEQFF	TGTGCCAGCGGTACTGGGCGGGGGGCCTACAATGAGCAGTTCTTC
TRBV19	TRBD2	TRBJ2-7	few	CASKTRGRSYEQYF	TGTGCCAGTAAGACGCGGGGGAGATCCTACGAGCAGTACTTC
TRBV10-1	NA	TRBJ2-3	few	CASSDRSDTQYF	TGCGCCAGCAGTGACCGGTCGGATACGCAGTATTTT
TRBV20-1	NA	TRBJ1-2	few	CSALWTTNYGYTF	TGCAGTGCCCTGTGGACAACTAACTATGGCTACACCTTC
TRBV12-3/TRBV12-4	TRBD1	TRBJ1-6	few	CASSIGTGVGNSPLHF	TGTGCCAGCAGTATTGGGACAGGGGTAGGGAATTCACCCCTCCACTTT
TRBV5-1	NA	TRBJ2-5	NA	CASSLGGGVQETQYF	TGCGCCAGCAGCCTGGGTGGAGGAGTTCAAGAGACCCAGTACTTC
TRBV12-3/TRBV12-4	NA	TRBJ1-3	many	CASSLRVPGNTIYF	TGTGCCAGCAGTTTAAGAGTTCCGGGAAACACCATATATTTT
TRBV6-1	NA	TRBJ1-1	few	CASSEGGGYEAFF	TGTGCCAGCAGTGAAGGGGGAGGGTATGAAGCTTTCTTT
TRBV4-2	TRBD2	TRBJ2-1	few	CASSQETSGTEQFF	TGTGCCAGCAGCCAAGAAACTAGCGGGACTGAGCAGTTCTTC
TRBV2	NA	TRBJ2-3	NA	CASSEDLPSTDTQYF	TGTGCCAGCAGTGAGGACCTCCCTAGCACAGATACGCAGTATTTT
TRBV5-1	TRBD1	TRBJ2-7	few	CASSPTAGTGIEQYF	TGCGCCAGCAGTCCCACCGCCGGGACAGGGATCGAGCAGTACTTC
TRBV18	NA	TRBJ2-6	few	CASARESGANVLTF	TGTGCCAGCGCCAGGGAGTCTGGGGCCAACGTCCTGACTTTC
TRBV19	NA	TRBJ2-5	NA	CASSNHKAQETQYF	TGTGCCAGTAGTAATCACAAGGCCCAAGAGACCCAGTACTTC
TRBV30	NA	TRBJ2-5	few	CAWSISGRSETQYF	TGTGCCTGGAGCATTAGCGGACGTTCTGAGACCCAGTACTTC
TRBV29-1	TRBD2	TRBJ2-3	NA	CSTKVKRGSSTDTQYF	TGCAGCACCAAGGTTAAGCGGGGTTCTAGCACAGATACGCAGTATTTT
TRBV12-3/TRBV12-4	TRBD2	TRBJ2-5	many	CASSLGLEETQYF	TGTGCCAGCAGTCTTGGACTAGAAGAGACCCAGTACTTC
TRBV6-1	NA	TRBJ2-7	NA	CASSEDGKRSYEQYF	TGTGCCAGCAGTGAAGACGGGAAACGCTCCTACGAGCAGTACTTC
TRBV20-1	NA	TRBJ2-5	few	CSASVGGPKETQYF	TGCAGTGCTAGCGTAGGGGGACCCAAAGAGACCCAGTACTTC
TRBV3-1	NA	TRBJ1-3	few	CASSQDVTSGNTIYF	TGTGCCAGCAGCCAAGATGTTACCTCTGGAAACACCATATATTTT
TRBV28	NA	TRBJ2-3	NA	CASSFGTFPDTQYF	TGTGCCAGCAGTTTCGGGACCTTTCCAGATACGCAGTATTTT
TRBV5-1	TRBD1	TRBJ2-5	few	CASSSAQGVETQYF	TGCGCCAGCAGCTCGGCACAGGGGGTCGAGACCCAGTACTTC
TRBV27	TRBD1	TRBJ2-4	NA	CASSRGTGVSGAKNIQYF	TGTGCCAGCAGCCGTGGGACAGGGGTTTCAGGAGCCAAAAACATTCAGTACTTC
TRBV10-3	NA	TRBJ2-1	NA	CAIQRTTLDEQFF	TGTGCCATCCAAAGGACCACGCTCGATGAGCAGTTCTTC
TRBV6-5	NA	TRBJ2-1	NA	CASSYWVGSLSSYNEQFF	TGTGCCAGCAGTTACTGGGTGGGAAGCTTAAGCTCCTACAATGAGCAGTTCTTC
TRBV29-1	NA	TRBJ2-3	NA	CSVFFPLGTDTQYF	TGCAGCGTTTTTTTCCCCTTGGGCACAGATACGCAGTATTTT
TRBV7-2	NA	TRBJ1-4	NA	CASSLERGRGEKLFF	TGTGCCAGCAGCTTAGAACGGGGCCGAGGGGAAAAACTGTTTTTT
TRBV6-1	NA	TRBJ2-3	few	CASTRSVDTQYF	TGTGCCAGCACCCGTTCGGTCGATACGCAGTATTTT
TRBV20-1	TRBD1	TRBJ1-2	NA	CSARVRGRNYGYTF	TGCAGTGCTAGAGTAAGGGGGCGGAACTATGGCTACACCTTC
TRBV28	TRBD1	TRBJ2-6	NA	CASSLGTGPSGANVLTF	TGTGCCAGCAGCCTCGGGACAGGTCCCTCTGGGGCCAACGTCCTGACTTTC
TRBV10-3	NA	TRBJ2-2	many	CAISEIPWGAGFTGELFF	TGTGCCATCAGTGAAATCCCTTGGGGAGCAGGATTCACCGGGGAGCTGTTTTTT
TRBV12-3/TRBV12-4	NA	TRBJ1-4	many	CASSPADATNEKLFF	TGTGCCAGCAGTCCTGCCGATGCAACTAATGAAAAACTGTTTTTT
TRBV18	TRBD1	TRBJ2-3	NA	CASSPRGTGGADTQYF	TGTGCCAGCTCACCGCGGGGGACAGGGGGTGCAGATACGCAGTATTTT
TRBV5-4	NA	TRBJ1-1	few	CASSFSGVPEAFF	TGTGCCAGCAGCTTCTCCGGAGTACCTGAAGCTTTCTTT
TRBV4-2	TRBD2	TRBJ2-3	NA	CASSQEGTSVPQYF	TGTGCCAGCAGCCAAGAAGGGACTAGCGTGCCGCAGTATTTT
TRBV5-1	NA	TRBJ1-4	many	CASRTDWGNEKLFF	TGCGCCAGCAGAACGGACTGGGGGAATGAAAAACTGTTTTTT
TRBV5-1	TRBD1	TRBJ1-2	NA	CASSSGTGGRGYTF	TGCGCCAGCAGCTCCGGGACAGGGGGCAGAGGCTACACCTTC
TRBV5-1	NA	TRBJ1-2	few	CASRGVGENYGYTF	TGCGCCAGCAGAGGAGTTGGGGAGAACTATGGCTACACCTTC
TRBV6-1	NA	TRBJ1-1	many	CASYERSGLNTEAFF	TGTGCCAGCTATGAACGATCGGGTTTGAACACTGAAGCTTTCTTT
TRBV4-1	TRBD1	TRBJ2-7	NA	CASSQDQDRAYEQYF	TGCGCCAGCAGCCAAGATCAGGACAGGGCTTACGAGCAGTACTTC
TRBV19	NA	TRBJ1-1	NA	CASRIGGINTEAFF	TGTGCCAGTAGAATCGGGGGGATTAACACTGAAGCTTTCTTT
TRBV11-3	TRBD2	TRBJ2-1	few	CASSPWGGEQFF	TGTGCCAGCAGCCCTTGGGGGGGTGAGCAGTTCTTC
TRBV6-5	NA	TRBJ1-2	NA	CASSRSGQFYTF	TGTGCCAGCAGTCGCTCCGGGCAGTTCTACACCTTC
TRBV6-5	TRBD2	TRBJ2-7	few	CASSYSASGSYEQYF	TGTGCCAGCAGTTACTCGGCTAGCGGGAGTTACGAGCAGTACTTC
TRBV10-3	TRBD1	TRBJ1-2	few	CAISESIGQGYGYTF	TGTGCCATCAGTGAGTCGATAGGACAGGGCTATGGCTACACCTTC
TRBV5-1	NA	TRBJ2-3	NA	CASRRLEGYTQYF	TGCGCCAGCAGGCGACTAGAGGGGTATACGCAGTATTTT
TRBV25-1	NA	TRBJ1-6	many	CASSDRGGSPLHF	TGTGCCAGCAGTGACAGGGGAGGTTCACCCCTCCACTTT
TRBV7-2	NA	TRBJ2-7	NA	CASSLKRISYEQYF	TGTGCCAGCAGCTTGAAGCGTATCTCCTACGAGCAGTACTTC
TRBV3-1	NA	TRBJ1-1	few	CASSQDAHTEAFF	TGTGCCAGCAGCCAAGATGCGCACACTGAAGCTTTCTTT
TRBV6-5	NA	TRBJ1-3	NA	CASSYSSGGSGNTIYF	TGTGCCAGCAGTTACTCGTCGGGGGGCTCTGGAAACACCATATATTTT